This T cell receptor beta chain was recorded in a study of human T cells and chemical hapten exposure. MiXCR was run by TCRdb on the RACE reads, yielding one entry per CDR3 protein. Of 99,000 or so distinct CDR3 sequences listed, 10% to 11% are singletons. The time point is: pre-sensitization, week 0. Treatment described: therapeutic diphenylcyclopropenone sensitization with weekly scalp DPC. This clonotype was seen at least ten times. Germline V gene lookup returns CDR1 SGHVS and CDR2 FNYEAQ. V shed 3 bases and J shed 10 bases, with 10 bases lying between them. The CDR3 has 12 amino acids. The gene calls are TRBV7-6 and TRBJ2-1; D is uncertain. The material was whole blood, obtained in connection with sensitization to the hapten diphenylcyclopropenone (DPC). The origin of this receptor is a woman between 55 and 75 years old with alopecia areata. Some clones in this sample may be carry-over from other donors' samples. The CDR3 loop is CASSFLDLEQFF. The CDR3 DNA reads TGTGCCAGCAGCTTCTTGGACCTCGAGCAGTTCTTC.